The following is a TCR beta chain sequence with its context. The repertoire was sequenced with immunoSEQ multiplex PCR; TCRdb's copy has only in-frame clones and lacks some. The repertoire consists of 41,000 or so clones, with about 85% occurring once and the leading ten covering roughly 4.5%. The germline V gene encodes CDR1 GTSNPN and CDR2 SVGIG (reference sequence). CDR3 length: 14 amino acids. V shed 4 bases, J shed 7 bases, and the junction held 7 bases outside the gene matches. This entry comes from a study of blood T cell repertoires in COVID-19. Study in general: Whether acute or convalescent, the COVID-19 samples came from the United States, Italy and Spain. T cells, B-cell-depleted T cells, or PBMCs provided the cDNA or gDNA that served as material.

What was sequenced was peripheral blood. The sequence derives from a man aged 60 to 75 with acute or convalescent COVID-19. The V and J genes are TRBV30 and TRBJ1-1; 12 bases map to TRBD1. Here the CDR3 reads CAWTLGQGAGEAFF. CDR3 nucleotide sequence: TGTGCCTGGACCCTGGGACAGGGGGCTGGTGAAGCTTTCTTT.